This TCR beta chain was identified in a study of blood T cell repertoires in COVID-19. The data were produced by immunoSEQ multiplex PCR, yet TCRdb's version contains in-frame clones alone and is incomplete. The sample consists of some 150,000 clones, 85% to 90% of them appearing once. The CDR3 runs to 16 residues. Germline V gene data show CDR1 as SGHTA and CDR2 as FQGNSA. Trimming removed 1 base at V and 0 bases at J, with 13 bases between. The sequence derives from a woman in her sixties or seventies with active COVID-19. The chain couples TRBV7-2 to TRBJ2-7, with D possibly TRBD2 on 5 matching bases. The specimen sequenced was peripheral blood. The CDR3 region is CASSLGPAASSYEQYF. Written as DNA, the CDR3 is TGTGCCAGCAGCTTAGGTCCAGCGGCGAGCTCCTACGAGCAGTACTTC.